These 30 T cell receptor beta chains were sequenced from one sample in a study of blood T cell repertoires in COVID-19. TCRdb's table, derived via immunoSEQ multiplex PCR, lists solely in-frame clones and lacks some. Of 210,000 or so clones in the sample, over 75% are singletons; the top ten hold about 5%. Sequenced sample: peripheral blood. Every receptor here comes from a woman aged 40 to 50 with acute or convalescent COVID-19.

This clone was seen a single time. The chain carries TRBV10-2 and TRBJ2-2; 8 bases are shared with TRBD2. The CDR3 consists of 14 residues. Trimming cost V 10 bases and J 5 bases; bases outside gene matches: 9. Germline assignment: CDR1 WSHSY and CDR2 SAAADI. Written as DNA, the CDR3 is TGCGCCACCACTGGCGGGGGGCCAACCGGGGAGCTGTTTTTT. Its translation: CATTGGGPTGELFF.

The chain uses TRBV5-1 and TRBJ1-2, with D possibly matching TRBD1 (5 bases). The CDR3 extends over 13 amino acids. Germline CDR1 SGHRS, CDR2 YFSETQ. Trimming stripped 0 bases from V and 4 bases from J, with 7 bases between. CDR3 sequence (DNA): TGCGCCAGCAGCTTGGACAGGTTCTATGGCTACACCTTC. Amino acids: CASSLDRFYGYTF.

This sequence joins TRBV5-6 and TRBJ2-3, with D unresolved. This CDR3 is built from 14 residues. V shed 0 bases and J shed 0 bases, with 5 bases lying between them. CDR1 and CDR2 from the germline V gene are SGHDT and YYEEEE. CDR3 in DNA: TGTGCCAGCAGCTTGGGGGCTAGCACAGATACGCAGTATTTT. Amino acid sequence: CASSLGASTDTQYF.

Only one count was recorded for this clone. This chain links TRBV2 with TRBJ1-2; D is undetermined. Germline V gene data show CDR1 as SNHLY and CDR2 as FYNNEI. Trimming took 3 bases from V and 3 from J, leaving 8 bases between them. The CDR3 is 13 residues long. CDR3 bases: TGTGCCAGCAGTGACAGACTGGACTATGGCTACACCTTC. Its protein is CASSDRLDYGYTF.

This clone was seen more than once but under ten times. The CDR3 region has the DNA TGCGCCAGCAGTGAGTCGGGACAGGGATCCGGCTACACCTTC. It codes for CASSESGQGSGYTF. The chain combines TRBV10-1 with TRBJ1-2; 9 nucleotides align to TRBD1. V shed 0 bases and J 8 bases; nucleotides not matched to a gene: 4. Germline lookup yields CDR1 WNHNN and CDR2 SYGVQD (reference sequence). The CDR3 is 14 residues long.

The rearrangement links TRBV6-6 to TRBJ2-5, with a tentative D call TRBD2 (6 bases). The CDR3 totals 14 residues. V gave up 2 bases and J gave up 3 bases, with 10 bases separating them. Germline V gene data show CDR1 as MNHNY and CDR2 as SVGAGI (reference sequence). CDR3 sequence reads: CASSYGGEEETQYF. CDR3 coding DNA: TGTGCCAGCAGTTACGGCGGGGAGGAAGAGACCCAGTACTTC.

V is TRBV7-2 and J is TRBJ1-5; possibly TRBD1 for D (6 bases). The CDR3 length is 15 residues. V lost 4 bases, J lost 0 bases, and 10 bases lay in between. Germline CDR1 SGHTA, CDR2 FQGNSA. In DNA, the CDR3 is TGTGCCAGCAGCTCCCAGGGGTATAGCAATCAGCCCCAGCATTTT. Translated: CASSSQGYSNQPQHF.

The CDR3 loop reads CASSDSRGIYNEQFF. The CDR3 DNA follows: TGTGCCAGCAGTGACTCGCGGGGAATATACAATGAGCAGTTCTTC. The rearrangement links TRBV2 to TRBJ2-1, with D tentatively TRBD2 (6 bases). V lost 3 bases to trimming and J lost 4 bases, with 13 bases between them. The germline V gene has CDR1 SNHLY and CDR2 FYNNEI. The CDR3 is made up of 15 amino acids.

This chain links TRBV18 with TRBJ2-3, with TRBD2 matching over 9 bases. Trimming at V came to 3 bases and at J to 5 bases, leaving 3 bases not matched to a gene. The length of the CDR3 is 14 residues. CDR1 and CDR2 from the germline V gene are KGHSH and LQKENI. DNA for the CDR3: TGTGCCAGCTCACCGGGACTAGCAGGAGATACGCAGTATTTT. Its translation is CASSPGLAGDTQYF.

V gene TRBV9 combines with J gene TRBJ1-1; tentative D call: TRBD1 (5 bases). V was shortened by 3 bases and J by 6 bases, with 9 bases between the two germline ends. The CDR3 totals 12 residues. The V gene's germline CDR1 is SGDLS and CDR2 YYNGEE. Written as DNA, the CDR3 is TGTGCCAGCAGCGCCGACAGTTCTGAAGCTTTCTTT. Translated, it gives CASSADSSEAFF.

A note on this clone: At one end, the junction sequence differs from germline, possibly due to a read error. The V call is TRBV5-1, the J call TRBJ2-2; the D gene is possibly TRBD2 (5 bases). The CDR3 is made up of 14 amino acids. Germline V gene data show CDR1 as SGHRS and CDR2 as YFSETQ. The CDR3 protein is CASSLGANTGELFF. The CDR3 DNA sequence: TGCGCCAGCAGTTTGGGAGCGAACACCGGGGAGCTGTTTTTT.

V is TRBV24-1 and J is TRBJ1-1; D ambiguous. The CDR3 contains 13 residues. Germline values: CDR1 KGHDR, CDR2 SFDVKD. Trimming removed 3 bases at V and 6 bases at J, with 10 bases between. DNA for the CDR3: TGTGCCACCAGTGATCCGGGGTTAGCTGAAGCTTTCTTT. Protein product: CATSDPGLAEAFF.

This sequence joins TRBV12-5 and TRBJ2-5; a possible D gene is TRBD1 (5 bases). Germline V gives CDR1 LGHNT, CDR2 FRNRAP. The CDR3 contains 14 residues. V lost 5 bases and J lost 3, with 13 bases in between. CDR3 bases: TGTGCTAGTGGTCGAGCTGGGGCGGAAGAGACCCAGTACTTC. This encodes CASGRAGAEETQYF.

The chain uses TRBV7-9 and TRBJ1-2; D not certain. From germline, CDR1 is SEHNR and CDR2 FQNEAQ (reference sequence). The CDR3 consists of 12 residues. V was cut by 1 base and J by 3 bases, with 3 bases left in between. CDR3 DNA: TGTGCCAGCAGCTTAGGAGACTATGGCTACACCTTC. The encoded protein is CASSLGDYGYTF. Full variable domain (missing parts from reference TRBV7-9 and TRBJ1-2): DTGVSQNPRHKITKRGQNVTFRCDPISEHNRLYWYRQTLGQGPEFLTYFQNEAQLEKSRLLSDRFSAERPKGSFSTLEIQRTEQGDSAMYLCASSLGDYGYTFGSGTRLTVV.

CDR3 bases: TGTGCCAGTAGTGTCCTCGGGACAGGGGAAGATGAGCAGTTCTTC. Translating it yields CASSVLGTGEDEQFF. The chain has TRBV19 and TRBJ2-1; 10 bases are shared with TRBD1. The germline V gene has CDR1 LNHDA and CDR2 SQIVND (reference sequence). After removal of 5 bases from V and 8 bases from J, the junction contained 9 bases not matched to a gene. The CDR3 has 15 residues.

The CDR3 DNA follows: TGTGCCAGTAGTAATAACAGGGGTAATTCACCCCTCCACTTT. This translates into CASSNNRGNSPLHF. The chain joins TRBV19 to TRBJ1-6; 7 bases match TRBD1. V dropped 4 bases and J dropped 6; count of bases not matched to a gene: 3. The CDR3 length is 14 residues. Germline CDR1 LNHDA, CDR2 SQIVND (reference sequence).

The J gene is TRBJ2-7, the V gene TRBV7-9, with D uncertain. The CDR3 loop spans 15 amino acids. Germline V lookup: CDR1 SEHNR, CDR2 FQNEAQ (reference sequence). Trimming removed 4 bases at V and 6 bases at J, with 19 bases between. The CDR3 DNA reads as TGTGCCAGCAGCTCCTCCACACCCAGCGCCAGCGAGCAGTACGTC. As protein: CASSSSTPSASEQYV.

This clone was seen only a few times. Other DNA sequences in this sample translate to the same CDR3. The chain combines TRBV2 with TRBJ1-1; 8 nucleotides agree with TRBD1. The CDR3 is 13 residues long. Per germline, CDR1 SNHLY and CDR2 FYNNEI. V lost 6 bases, J lost 5 bases, and 5 bases stayed unmatched. The DNA of the CDR3 is TGTGCCAGCAGGGGGCAGGGGGCAACTGAAGCTTTCTTT. Translating it yields CASRGQGATEAFF. Combining the CDR3 with reference TRBV2 and TRBJ1-1 gives the whole variable domain EPEVTQTPSHQVTQMGQEVILRCVPISNHLYFYWYRQILGQKVEFLVSFYNNEISEKSEIFDDQFSVERPDGSNFTLKIRSTKLEDSAMYFCASRGQGATEAFFGQGTRLTVV.

V and J are TRBV4-1 and TRBJ1-1; no clear D gene. Germline assignment: CDR1 MGHRA and CDR2 YSYEKL. V lost 0 bases and J 2 bases, leaving 7 bases between the germline ends. The CDR3 sequence is 14 residues long. The CDR3 nucleotides read TGCGCCAGCAGCCAAGATCTCCTCAACACTGAAGCTTTCTTT. Its translation: CASSQDLLNTEAFF.

This rearrangement joins TRBV5-1 to TRBJ2-3; 14 bases align to TRBD2. Germline V CDR1 and CDR2: SGHRS, YFSETQ. The CDR3 extends over 17 amino acids. The junction had 6 bases not matched to a gene; V was cut back by 3 bases and J by 3 bases. The CDR3: CASSSSGLAGVTDTQYF. The CDR3 coding sequence is TGCGCCAGCAGCTCCTCGGGACTAGCGGGGGTAACAGATACGCAGTATTTT.

This clone was recorded a few times. V gene TRBV11-2 combines with J gene TRBJ1-1; D may be TRBD1 (6 bases). The germline CDR1 and CDR2 sequences are SGHAT and FQNNGV. The V end lost 5 bases, the J end lost 1 base, and 20 bases lay between the germline ends. The length of the CDR3 is 17 residues. The CDR3 sequence: CASSAQGRGYSNTEAFF. The CDR3 bases are TGTGCCAGCAGCGCTCAGGGGAGGGGGTATTCGAACACTGAAGCTTTCTTT.

This clone has only one observation. This rearrangement joins TRBV21-1 to TRBJ1-1; TRBD1 reflects the table's D call only, with no check against the DNA. TRBV21-1 is labeled a pseudogene. This CDR3 is built from 20 residues. CDR3 DNA: TGTGCCAGCAGCAACCGGGTTCAGGTGGGGGCCCTTTTTTTGAACACTGAAGCTTTCTTT. As protein: CASSNRVQVGALFLNTEAFF.

The rearrangement links TRBV2 to TRBJ1-2; D gene uncertain. Between the trimmed V and J ends, which lost 6 bases and 2 bases, there was a span of 13 bases. The CDR3 sequence is 14 residues long. Germline CDR1 is SNHLY and CDR2 is FYNNEI. CDR3 DNA: TGTGCCAGCAGGCCGGGGTCGGGGAACTATGGCTACACCTTC. As protein: CASRPGSGNYGYTF.

This clone appeared a single time. The genes are TRBV20-1 and TRBJ2-3; D gene uncertain. Germline CDR1 and CDR2: DFQATT and SNEGSKA (reference sequence). The CDR3 is made up of 11 amino acids. The germline V and J ends were trimmed by 6 bases and 3 bases, with 7 bases remaining between them. The chain's CDR3 is CSAYSTDTQYF. The CDR3 coding sequence is TGCAGTGCCTACTCAACAGATACGCAGTATTTT.

The chain couples TRBV7-9 to TRBJ1-1, with D possibly TRBD1 on 6 matching bases. Trimming pared 5 bases from V and 2 bases from J, leaving 9 bases between. Germline assignment: CDR1 SEHNR and CDR2 FQNEAQ (reference sequence). This CDR3 is built from 13 residues. CDR3 DNA sequence: TGTGCCAGCAGCCTGGGGGCTAACACTGAAGCTTTCTTT. This gives the protein CASSLGANTEAFF.

The rearrangement uses TRBV18 and TRBJ1-4; possibly TRBD1 for D (5 bases). V dropped 11 bases and J dropped 3 bases, with 10 bases sitting between them. There are 12 residues in the CDR3. Germline assignment: CDR1 KGHSH and CDR2 LQKENI. The CDR3 loop is CASRDANEKLFF. CDR3 sequence (DNA): TGTGCCTCCAGGGATGCTAATGAAAAACTGTTTTTT.

The rearrangement uses TRBV6-4 and TRBJ1-2, with unresolved D. The CDR3 runs 14 residues. The germline V gene has CDR1 MRHNA and CDR2 SNTAGT. The V end was cut by 5 bases, the J end by 7 bases, with 17 bases between. As DNA, the CDR3 is TGTGCCAGCAGTCCCTACCGGTCCCGGGGTGGCTACACCTTC. Its protein is CASSPYRSRGGYTF.

The chain carries TRBV19 and TRBJ1-2, with TRBD1 as a possible D gene (6 bases). The V and J ends lost 5 bases and 8 bases respectively, with 12 bases between them. The germline gives CDR1 LNHDA, CDR2 SQIVND (reference sequence). The CDR3 covers 12 residues. CDR3: CASSPNRDGYTF. The CDR3 nucleotides are TGTGCCAGTAGTCCTAACAGGGACGGCTACACCTTC.

This clone showed up just a few times. This sequence joins TRBV9 and TRBJ2-2; 7 bases are a match to TRBD1. V dropped 4 bases and J dropped 4; count of bases not matched to a gene: 13. The germline V gene has CDR1 SGDLS and CDR2 YYNGEE. The CDR3 has 17 residues. CDR3 DNA sequence: TGTGCCAGCAGCTCCCGACCCGGCAGGGGGTCCACCGGGGAGCTGTTTTTT. It is translated as CASSSRPGRGSTGELFF.

V usage is TRBV7-6 and J usage is TRBJ1-1, with 10 bases that match TRBD1. Germline CDR1 is SGHVS and CDR2 is FNYEAQ. V was clipped by 1 base and J by 3 bases; unmatched bases: 5. The CDR3 has 16 amino acids. In DNA, the CDR3 is TGTGCCAGCAGCTTAGAAGGGACAGGGGCGGACACTGAAGCTTTCTTT. Protein sequence: CASSLEGTGADTEAFF.